This paragraph reports one T cell receptor (beta chain). Germline values: CDR1 SGHNT, CDR2 YENEEA. Deletions cut 5 bases from V and 4 bases from J, with 11 bases between. The CDR3 is made up of 13 amino acids. TCRdb reprocessed the 5' RACE reads via MiXCR and lists one record per CDR3 protein. The data hold 350,000 to 450,000 distinct CDR3 sequences, with over 15% observed a single time. The source of the sample is a study of T cells after yellow fever vaccination. Sequencing used PBMCs, obtained before the yellow fever booster vaccination. The sequence was collected from a young man who received the YFV17D yellow fever vaccine. The chain employs TRBV11-3 and TRBJ1-2, with unresolved D. The CDR3 protein is CASSAGLGYGYTF. The CDR3 coding sequence is TGTGCCAGCAGCGCCGGGCTTGGCTATGGCTACACCTTC. The whole variable domain, remainder taken from reference TRBV11-3 and TRBJ1-2, is EAGVVQSPRYKIIEKKQPVAFWCNPISGHNTLYWYLQNLGQGPELLIRYENEEAVDDSQLPKDRFSAERLKGVDSTLKIQPAELGDSAVYLCASSAGLGYGYTFGSGTRLTVV.